This T cell receptor beta chain was documented in a study of blood T cells in healthy people across ages. Regarding the study as a whole: As naive T cell percentage varied, TCR beta diversity correlated strongly with it.

V lost 1 base to trimming and J lost 9 bases, with 19 bases between them. Germline CDR1 DFQATT, CDR2 SNEGSKA (reference sequence). This CDR3 has 15 amino acids. About this clonotype: Its matching antigen is unknown.

PBMCs, at least 7 million per sample, were isolated. Total RNA was extracted at no less than 6 micrograms per sample. A second PCR of about 7 to 12 cycles used a sample-barcoded 5' primer and a J-beta primer mix. TCRdb re-called the 5' RACE reads through MiXCR, storing one row per CDR3 protein. This sample has hundreds of thousands of distinct CDR3 sequences, with over 20% found just once. The clonotype originates from a man aged 65 to 79 in good health. This chain connects TRBV20-1 to TRBJ2-1; no clear D. The sequencing sample was made of blood. The CDR3 DNA follows: TGCAGTGCTAGAGCCTTCAACCGGGTAGACGGTGAGCAGTTCTTC. This translates into CSARAFNRVDGEQFF.